This T cell receptor beta chain is from a study of shared clonotypes between healthy human individuals. Repertoires were generated with immunoSEQ multiplex PCR, while TCRdb's copy carries only in-frame clones and drops some. This table has around 2.1 million clones, approximately 94% appearing once. CDR1 and CDR2 (germline): MNHNY, SVGAGI (reference sequence). V was shortened by 0 bases and J by 0 bases, with 6 bases between the two germline ends. The CDR3 loop spans 14 amino acids. The sample consisted of naive CD4+ T cells sorted from blood. The subset was: CD45RA+ positively selected. The gene calls are TRBV6-6 and TRBJ2-7; D remains ambiguous. The receptor was isolated from a man younger than 30 in good health. This CDR3 is CASSYSSFSYEQYF. Here the CDR3 DNA reads TGTGCCAGCAGTTACTCATCCTTCTCCTACGAGCAGTACTTC.